The next 24 T cell receptor beta chains were all read from a single sample in a study of cytomegalovirus exposure and HLA in healthy donors. Produced via immunoSEQ multiplex PCR; TCRdb's table is partial and in-frame only. This table has some 130,000 clones, just under 85% appearing once. What was sequenced was PBMCs. The receptors were sampled from a woman aged 25 to 39 in good health and CMV-seronegative.

The V gene is TRBV7-2, the J gene TRBJ2-5, with unresolved D. The ends were cut back, 6 bases at V and 5 bases at J, with 10 bases in the middle. Germline loops: CDR1 SGHTA, CDR2 FQGNSA. This CDR3 contains 12 residues. CDR3 residues: CASSLMVETQYF. The CDR3 DNA follows: TGTGCCAGCAGTCTAATGGTCGAGACCCAGTACTTC.

The chain combines TRBV7-9 with TRBJ2-1, with D possibly matching TRBD1 (5 bases). The ends were cut back, 6 bases at V and 4 bases at J, with 10 bases in the middle. This CDR3 comprises 13 residues. From germline, CDR1 is SEHNR and CDR2 FQNEAQ (reference sequence). CDR3 nucleotides: TGTGCCAGCAGGAAAGGGGCGTACAATGAGCAGTTCTTC. This encodes CASRKGAYNEQFF.

J is TRBJ2-3 and V is TRBV9; 12 bases map to TRBD1. Germline CDR1 SGDLS, CDR2 YYNGEE. The CDR3 is made up of 18 amino acids. The trim removed 4 bases at V and 3 bases at J, leaving 12 bases unmatched. CDR3 protein: CASSSNRDRGRWTDTQYF. The CDR3 nucleotides read TGTGCCAGCAGCTCCAACCGGGACAGGGGGCGTTGGACAGATACGCAGTATTTT.

This clone has only a few counts. The V call is TRBV6-1, the J call TRBJ1-2, with D unresolved. The CDR3 is 14 residues long. Germline CDR1 reads MNHNS; CDR2 reads SASEGT. Trimming cost V 1 base and J 8 bases, with 14 bases left between them. DNA for the CDR3: TGTGCCAGCAGTGAAGGCGGCGTCCTCCGAGGCTACACCTTC. Residues: CASSEGGVLRGYTF.

The gene calls are TRBV6-4 and TRBJ1-1, with TRBD1 matching over 7 bases. J gave up 1 base and V 6 bases, and 2 bases lay outside the gene matches. The CDR3 covers 13 residues. CDR1 and CDR2 (germline): MRHNA, SNTAGT. The CDR3 DNA follows: TGTGCCAGCAGATCAGGGGGGAACACTGAAGCTTTCTTT. Amino acids: CASRSGGNTEAFF.

This chain links TRBV7-2 with TRBJ2-7, with 8 bases fitting TRBD1. The CDR3 contains 15 residues. CDR1 and CDR2 (germline): SGHTA, FQGNSA. V shed 2 bases, J shed 2 bases, and the junction held 5 bases outside the gene matches. The CDR3 DNA sequence: TGTGCCAGCAGCTTAACCTCGACAGGGGCCTACGAGCAGTACTTC. Translated, it gives CASSLTSTGAYEQYF.

The rearrangement links TRBV25-1 to TRBJ2-3; 9 positions agree with TRBD1. The V and J ends lost 6 bases and 3 bases, in that order; junction bases with no gene match: 10. The CDR3 spans 16 residues. The germline V gene has CDR1 MGHDK and CDR2 SYGVNS. This CDR3 reads CASRHKRGTGTDTQYF. Here the CDR3 DNA reads TGTGCCAGCAGGCATAAAAGGGGGACAGGGACAGATACGCAGTATTTT.

The rearrangement joins TRBV5-1 to TRBJ1-1; no reliable D call. The CDR3 is made up of 13 amino acids. Looked up from germline, CDR1 is SGHRS and CDR2 is YFSETQ. Trimming pared 2 bases from V and 0 bases from J, leaving 5 bases between. Here the CDR3 reads CASSFSLNTEAFF. The CDR3 nucleotides read TGCGCCAGCAGCTTCTCCCTGAACACTGAAGCTTTCTTT.

V and J are TRBV6-1 and TRBJ2-5, with TRBD2 as a possible D gene (5 bases). CDR3 size: 15 residues. Between the trimmed V and J ends, which lost 1 base and 7 bases, there was a span of 16 bases. CDR1 is MNHNS, CDR2 SASEGT, per germline. This CDR3 is CASSEVHGWAGTQYF. The CDR3 DNA reads TGTGCCAGCAGTGAAGTGCACGGCTGGGCGGGGACCCAGTACTTC.

The J gene is TRBJ1-4, the V gene TRBV4-3; weak D call: TRBD1 (5 bases). The V end lost 1 base, the J end lost 11 bases, and 8 bases lay between the germline ends. Germline V CDR1 and CDR2: LGHNA, YSLEER. This CDR3 is built from 12 residues. CDR3 residues: CASSQGAGKLFF. DNA for the CDR3: TGCGCCAGCAGCCAAGGGGCAGGGAAACTGTTTTTT.

This chain joins TRBV11-3 and TRBJ2-7, with 9 bases lining up with TRBD1. V lost 4 bases and J lost 2; bases outside the gene matches: 9. CDR3 size: 16 residues. The germline V gene has CDR1 SGHNT and CDR2 YENEEA. CDR3 protein: CASSSVFRDRAYEQYF. The DNA for the CDR3 is TGTGCCAGCAGCTCCGTTTTCAGGGACAGGGCCTACGAGCAGTACTTC.

The chain links TRBV5-6 to TRBJ1-5, with D perhaps TRBD1 (5 bases). The CDR3 totals 14 residues. From germline, CDR1 is SGHDT and CDR2 YYEEEE. Trimming stripped 3 bases from V and 3 bases from J, with 10 bases between. As DNA, the CDR3 is TGTGCCAGCAGCTGGGGGGGTCTCAATCAGCCCCAGCATTTT. Its translation: CASSWGGLNQPQHF.

The genes are TRBV7-6 and TRBJ2-1; TRBD2 matches at 8 bases. With 3 bases clipped from V and 0 bases from J, the junction kept 1 base outside the gene matches. Germline-derived CDR1 and CDR2 are SGHVS and FNYEAQ. This CDR3 is 15 amino acids long. The CDR3 sequence: CASSFSGSSYNEQFF. For the CDR3, the DNA is TGTGCCAGCAGCTTCAGCGGGAGCTCCTACAATGAGCAGTTCTTC.

V usage is TRBV18 and J usage is TRBJ1-1; D gene ambiguous. In germline, CDR1 is KGHSH, CDR2 LQKENI. V gave up 3 bases and J gave up 0 bases, with 8 bases separating them. The CDR3 runs to 14 residues. The CDR3 sequence: CASSPELLNTEAFF. As DNA, the CDR3 is TGTGCCAGCTCACCTGAACTTCTGAACACTGAAGCTTTCTTT.

This clone was observed a single time. The V call is TRBV5-6, the J call TRBJ1-2; 7 nucleotides line up with TRBD1. CDR1 SGHDT and CDR2 YYEEEE come from the germline V gene. The junction had 11 bases not matched to a gene; V was cut back by 4 bases and J by 5 bases. The CDR3 sequence is 15 residues long. The CDR3 DNA sequence: TGTGCCAGCAGCCCTGCCAACAGGGGTCGTTATGGCTACACCTTC. It codes for CASSPANRGRYGYTF. The variable domain in full, with the rest retrieved from reference TRBV5-6 and TRBJ1-2, is DAGVTQSPTHLIKTRGQQVTLRCSPKSGHDTVSWYQQALGQGPQFIFQYYEEEERQRGNFPDRFSGHQFPNYSSELNVNALLLGDSALYLCASSPANRGRYGYTFGSGTRLTVV.

V and J are TRBV4-3 and TRBJ2-5; 7 nucleotides match TRBD2. The CDR3 extends over 15 amino acids. With 1 base clipped from V and 5 bases from J, the junction kept 7 bases outside the gene matches. Per germline, CDR1 LGHNA and CDR2 YSLEER. The CDR3 DNA is TGCGCCAGCAGCCAAGGGGAGGGGCGGTACGAGACCCAGTACTTC. It yields the protein CASSQGEGRYETQYF.

Notes on this clone: This specimen includes other DNA sequences encoding the same CDR3. This chain links TRBV5-1 with TRBJ2-3; 7 bases align to TRBD2. CDR1 is SGHRS and CDR2 is YFSETQ in the germline V gene. This CDR3 region has 14 residues. With V trimmed by 0 bases and J by 6 bases, 4 bases remained unmatched. DNA for the CDR3: TGCGCCAGCAGCTTGGGGCAGGGAGGGGATACGCAGTATTTT. Translation gives CASSLGQGGDTQYF.

This sequence joins TRBV7-6 and TRBJ2-3, with TRBD2 matching over 8 bases. Trimming took 1 base from V and 6 from J; bases not matched to a gene: 0. The CDR3 spans 13 residues. CDR1 is SGHVS and CDR2 is FNYEAQ in the germline V gene. The CDR3 protein is CASSLGTSDTQYF. The DNA for the CDR3 is TGTGCCAGCAGCTTAGGGACTAGCGATACGCAGTATTTT.

The rearrangement uses TRBV7-3 and TRBJ2-1; a weak D match, TRBD1 (6 bases). The length of the CDR3 is 14 residues. CDR1 is SGHTA, CDR2 FQGTGA, per germline. V was pared by 4 bases and J by 10 bases, with 17 bases between. In nucleotides, the CDR3 is TGTGCCAGCAGCTCTGCTGCAGGGGCCGTGGAGCAGTTCTTC. It specifies CASSSAAGAVEQFF.

The J gene is TRBJ2-3, the V gene TRBV6-1, with 10 nucleotides matching TRBD1. The CDR3 sequence is 15 residues long. V shed 4 bases and J 4 bases; nucleotides not matched to a gene: 5. Per the germline V gene, CDR1 is MNHNS and CDR2 is SASEGT. The CDR3 DNA reads as TGTGCCAGCAGTGTGCCCGGACAGGGGGCAGATACGCAGTATTTT. Translation gives CASSVPGQGADTQYF.

This clone was observed once. This sequence joins TRBV7-2 and TRBJ2-3; possibly TRBD2 for D (5 bases). This CDR3 region has 13 residues. CDR1 is SGHTA and CDR2 is FQGNSA in the germline V gene. The V end lost 5 bases, the J end lost 9 bases, and 15 bases lay between the germline ends. CDR3 loop: CASSPERRRTQYF. The CDR3 DNA is TGTGCCAGCAGCCCCGAGCGGAGGAGGACGCAGTATTTT.

The chain is built from TRBV19 and TRBJ2-1, with 10 bases that match TRBD2. Looked up from germline, CDR1 is LNHDA and CDR2 is SQIVND (reference sequence). V was pared by 4 bases and J by 8 bases, with 8 bases of the junction left unmatched. CDR3 size: 15 residues. CDR3 residues: CASSRLAGRVHEQFF. The CDR3 region has the DNA TGTGCCAGTAGTAGACTAGCGGGCCGTGTCCATGAGCAGTTCTTC.

The V call is TRBV2, the J call TRBJ1-2; 7 bases are a match to TRBD1. V dropped 10 bases and J dropped 6; count of bases not matched to a gene: 11. The V gene's germline CDR1 is SNHLY and CDR2 FYNNEI. The CDR3 is made up of 13 amino acids. The CDR3, as DNA: TGTGCCAACCCCGACAGGGCGAGGGATGGCTACACCTTC. Translation: CANPDRARDGYTF. Together with reference TRBV2 and TRBJ1-2, the CDR3 gives the full variable domain: EPEVTQTPSHQVTQMGQEVILRCVPISNHLYFYWYRQILGQKVEFLVSFYNNEISEKSEIFDDQFSVERPDGSNFTLKIRSTKLEDSAMYFCANPDRARDGYTFGSGTRLTVV.

The chain carries TRBV27 and TRBJ2-7; 9 positions match TRBD1. The CDR3 runs 15 residues. V was pared by 6 bases and J by 4 bases, with 10 bases of the junction left unmatched. The V gene's germline CDR1 is MNHEY and CDR2 SMNVEV (reference sequence). This CDR3 reads CASRHSTGGGYEQYF. The CDR3 nucleotides are TGTGCCAGCAGGCACTCCACAGGGGGCGGATACGAGCAGTACTTC.